The present entry profiles one T cell receptor beta chain with its context. The target antigen is unknown. The data were obtained in a study of immune cell composition in non-small cell lung cancer. About the research overall: Tumours were mainly lung adenocarcinoma or squamous cell carcinoma. General study results and limits: Around four fifths of squamous and around 34% of adenocarcinoma cases had tumour-associated clones >0.5%. Smoking pack-years did not significantly correlate with tumour TCR-beta clonality. Dominant in vivo tumour-associated clones were not shown to share tumour-reactive sequences.

Germline V gives CDR1 LGHNA, CDR2 YSLEER. The CDR3 spans 15 residues. V lost 0 bases and J lost 5, with 13 bases in between. Assay used: immunoSEQ multiplex PCR; TCRdb lists only in-frame clones, some missing. The repertoire holds 5,000 or so clones, with roughly 72% as singletons. The normal lung sample lay at least 3 cm, and maximally far, from the tumour. Specimen: non-adjacent lung tissue. V gene TRBV4-3 combines with J gene TRBJ1-1, with TRBD1 as a possible D gene (5 bases). This sequence was found in a human donor with non-small cell lung cancer. CDR3 sequence reads: CASSQDPQGWTEAFF. The CDR3 region has the DNA TGCGCCAGCAGCCAAGATCCTCAGGGCTGGACTGAAGCTTTCTTT.